This is a list of T cell receptor beta chains from one sample in a study of T cells in localized non-small cell lung cancer. The table came from immunoSEQ multiplex PCR; TCRdb's copy has only in-frame clones and leaves some out. The table shows some 30,000 clones, with roughly 91% occurring only once. The sample in question was peripheral blood, obtained before any cancer treatment. Every receptor here comes from a female donor of 60 years or more with stage I lung adenocarcinoma. The CDR3 runs from the conserved cysteine through the conserved F or W. The order of the fields is clone size, J gene, D gene, V gene, CDR3 DNA, CDR3 protein. The D gene is left open where the match is weak. Clone size appears in some rows only: once, few, many, or a class for an expanded clone.

>.|TRBJ1-5|TRBD1|TRBV19
TGTGCCAGTAGTCTCCGGACAGGGTCTACCAATCAGCCCCAGCATTTT
CASSLRTGSTNQPQHF
>.|TRBJ2-2|.|TRBV7-7
TGTGCCAGCAGCCCGCGGATCAACACCGGGGAGCTGTTTTTT
CASSPRINTGELFF
>.|TRBJ1-4|.|TRBV19
TGTGCCAGTAGTATAGTCGGGGTGAAGAGTGAAAAACTGTTTTTT
CASSIVGVKSEKLFF
>.|TRBJ2-7|.|TRBV27
TGTGCCAGCAGGGACAGCTACGAGCAGTACTTC
CASRDSYEQYF
>.|TRBJ2-2|.|TRBV6-4
TGTGCCAGCAGTGACCCTCCCGGAACCGGGGAGCTGTTTTTT
CASSDPPGTGELFF
>.|TRBJ1-1|.|TRBV9
TGTGCCAGCAGCGTAGACCATAACACTGAAGCTTTCTTT
CASSVDHNTEAFF
>.|TRBJ2-2|.|TRBV7-2
TGTGCCAGCAGCTGGGGGACAAACGGCCGGGAGCTGTTTTTT
CASSWGTNGRELFF
>.|TRBJ1-1|.|TRBV11-2
TGTGCCAGCAGCTTATTCCCCGGACAGAACACTGAAGCTTTCTTT
CASSLFPGQNTEAFF
>.|TRBJ2-3|.|TRBV10-3
TGTGCCATCAGTGAAGGGTCAGATACGCAGTATTTT
CAISEGSDTQYF
>.|TRBJ2-3|TRBD2|TRBV5-1
TGCGCCAGCAGCTTGGGACTCACGGCGGGAGGGGATACGCAGTATTTT
CASSLGLTAGGDTQYF
>.|TRBJ2-2|.|TRBV7-6
TGTGCCAGCCGGGTTGGGAACACCGGGGAGCTGTTTTTT
CASRVGNTGELFF
>.|TRBJ2-2|.|TRBV18
TGTGCCAGCTCACCACCAGGACAGTACACCGGGGAGCTGTTTTTT
CASSPPGQYTGELFF
>.|TRBJ2-3|.|TRBV6-6
TGTGCCAGCAGTTCCGTCACGCGGCTAGCAGGCGATACGCAGTATTTT
CASSSVTRLAGDTQYF
>.|TRBJ2-2|.|TRBV4-1
TGCGCCAGCAGCCAAGTAGTGGGGGTCACCGGGGAGCTGTTTTTT
CASSQVVGVTGELFF
>.|TRBJ2-3|.|TRBV5-1
TGCGCCAGCAGCTTGGGTCGTGCAGATACGCAGTATTTT
CASSLGRADTQYF
>.|TRBJ1-2|.|TRBV5-4
TGTGCCAGCAGCTTTTCACCCCAATCTGAGCGGGGCTACACCTTC
CASSFSPQSERGYTF
>.|TRBJ2-7|.|TRBV30
TGTGCCTGGGGACCGGGGTTCGTCTACGAGCAGTACTTC
CAWGPGFVYEQYF
>.|TRBJ1-1|.|TRBV6-5
TGTGCCAGCAGCCCCGGGACCACCTTCGGTGAGGCTTTCTTT
CASSPGTTFGEAFF
>.|TRBJ1-1|.|TRBV7-2
TGTGCCAGCAGCTTAGCTATAGGGGCGAACACTGAAGCTTTCTTT
CASSLAIGANTEAFF
>.|TRBJ2-2|TRBD2|TRBV4-2
TGTGCCAGCAGCCAAAGGACTAGGACTAGGGACACCGGGGAGCTGTTTTTT
CASSQRTRTRDTGELFF
>.|TRBJ2-1|TRBD2|TRBV10-1
TGCGCCAGCAGTGGCGGGAGTCTAGGTAATGAGCAGTTCTTC
CASSGGSLGNEQFF
>.|TRBJ2-1|.|TRBV27
TGTGCCAGCAGTATGGTTGGAAGTGGATGGAATGAGCAGTTCTTC
CASSMVGSGWNEQFF
>once|TRBJ2-7|.|TRBV18
TGTGCCAGCTCACTCACCGGGGCTGGCTACGAGCAGTACTTC
CASSLTGAGYEQYF
>medium-sized|TRBJ1-3|.|TRBV7-9
TGTGCCAGCAGCGTACTCGGGACCGCCGGAAACACCATATATTTT
CASSVLGTAGNTIYF
>few|TRBJ2-7|.|TRBV28
TGTGCCAGCACTTTTTCGGGGGAGCAGTACTTC
CASTFSGEQYF
>.|TRBJ2-7|.|TRBV19
TGTGCCAGTAGTATTTCGGTCAACTACGAGCAGTACTTC
CASSISVNYEQYF
>.|TRBJ2-1|TRBD2|TRBV19
TGTGCCAGCAGTGGGAGGGAAAGCGGGGAATCCTACAATGAGCAGTTCTTC
CASSGRESGESYNEQFF
>.|TRBJ2-7|TRBD2|TRBV28
TGTGCCACCTGGACTAGCTCGGGGGAGCAGTACTTC
CATWTSSGEQYF
>.|TRBJ2-6|.|TRBV5-6
TGTGCCAGCAGCTTGGTAGCCACGGCCCACTCTGGGGCCAACGTCCTGACTTTC
CASSLVATAHSGANVLTF
>.|TRBJ2-7|TRBD2|TRBV5-1
TGCGCCAGCTGTTCGAGCGGGAGTCAAGACGAGCAGTACTTC
CASCSSGSQDEQYF
>.|TRBJ2-3|.|TRBV18
TGTGCCAGCTCACCACCGGGCAGGATGGATACGCAGTATTTT
CASSPPGRMDTQYF
>once|TRBJ2-7|.|TRBV7-2
TGTGCCAGCAGCCGATCTTGGGAGTACTACGAGCAGTACTTC
CASSRSWEYYEQYF
>.|TRBJ2-5|.|TRBV5-1
TGCGCCAGCAGAAAAGAAGAGACCCAGTACTTC
CASRKEETQYF
>.|TRBJ1-2|.|TRBV5-1
TGCGCCAGCAGCTGGATGCGGCCGGGGGCGCGGGGCTACACCTTC
CASSWMRPGARGYTF
>.|TRBJ2-7|.|TRBV5-5
TGTGCCAGCAGCTTGCCCCAGGGTCCGGCCGAGCAGTACTTC
CASSLPQGPAEQYF
>.|TRBJ2-1|TRBD2|TRBV7-2
TGTGCCAGCAGCCCCCCGAGCGGGAGGGCCGGCGACAATGAGCAGTTCTTC
CASSPPSGRAGDNEQFF
>.|TRBJ2-5|.|TRBV27
TGTGCCAGCAGTTTACGACTAGTGGGAGAGACCCAGTACTTC
CASSLRLVGETQYF
>.|TRBJ2-5|.|TRBV10-3
TGTGCCATCAATAGGCGGGCGGAGGAGACCCAGTACTTC
CAINRRAEETQYF
>.|TRBJ1-5|TRBD1|TRBV19
TGTGCCAGTAGGGGGGGACAGGGGGTTGGCAATCAGCCCCAGCATTTT
CASRGGQGVGNQPQHF
>.|TRBJ1-1|.|TRBV5-1
TGCGCCAGCAGATCGGACGGGAACACTGAAGCTTTCTTT
CASRSDGNTEAFF
>.|TRBJ2-1|TRBD2|TRBV15
TGTGCCACCAGCAGGGGGACTAGCCCAGAGAATGAGCAGTTCTTC
CATSRGTSPENEQFF
>few|TRBJ2-1|TRBD1|TRBV27
TGTGCCAGCACCACGGACAGGGGCAATGAGCAGTTCTTC
CASTTDRGNEQFF
>.|TRBJ1-1|.|TRBV29-1
TGCAGCGTTGCCCCGAGGAGGGGTAGTGAAGCTTTCTTT
CSVAPRRGSEAFF
>.|TRBJ2-1|.|TRBV6-5
TGTGCCAGCAGTTACTCGGAGGGAGCCTACAATGAGCAGTTCTTC
CASSYSEGAYNEQFF
>.|TRBJ2-1|.|TRBV6-5
TGTGCCAGCAGTTACTTGGGTGGCGAGCAGTTCTTC
CASSYLGGEQFF
>.|TRBJ2-7|.|TRBV7-2
TGTGCCAGCAGCTTAGTAGGAGGGCCCGAGCAGTACTTC
CASSLVGGPEQYF
>.|TRBJ2-7|TRBD1|TRBV6-1
TGTGCCAGCACCAAGGACAGGGGCTCCTACGAGCAGTACTTC
CASTKDRGSYEQYF
>.|TRBJ2-5|.|TRBV7-3
TGTGCCAGCACCCATCAACCGCGGGAAAAAGAGACCCAGTACTTC
CASTHQPREKETQYF
>.|TRBJ1-2|TRBD1|TRBV2
TGTGCCAGCAGCGAACAGGGGGCTAACTATGGCTACACCTTC
CASSEQGANYGYTF
>once|TRBJ1-1|.|TRBV7-2
TGTGCCAGCAGCCCAGGCTGGGGTGAAGCTTTCTTT
CASSPGWGEAFF
>.|TRBJ1-2|TRBD1|TRBV14
TGTGCCAGCAGCCAAAAAGTCCGGGACAGGGAAAACTATGGCTACACCTTC
CASSQKVRDRENYGYTF
>.|TRBJ2-1|.|TRBV6-5
TGTGCCAGCAGAGAGGGACCGTTATCCTACAATGAGCAGTTCTTC
CASREGPLSYNEQFF
>.|TRBJ2-3|.|TRBV10-3
TGTGCCATCAGTGGTGGGGACTTGAGCACAGATACGCAGTATTTT
CAISGGDLSTDTQYF
>.|TRBJ2-1|TRBD2|TRBV7-3
TGTGCCAGCAGCATCTTCGGGACTAGCGGGAGTAACAATGAGCAGTTCTTC
CASSIFGTSGSNNEQFF
>.|TRBJ2-7|TRBD1|TRBV5-1
TGCGCCAGCAGCGCCGTGACAGGGGGCCTTTACGAGCAGTACTTC
CASSAVTGGLYEQYF
>.|TRBJ1-5|.|TRBV2
TGTGCCAGCAGTGCAAATTTGGGGACCGCGGTAAAGCCCCAGCATTTT
CASSANLGTAVKPQHF
>.|TRBJ2-1|TRBD1|TRBV11-1
TGTGCCAGCAGCTTAGACGGGACAGGGGGTTACAATGAGCAGTTCTTC
CASSLDGTGGYNEQFF
>.|TRBJ1-2|.|TRBV28
TGTGCCAGCAGTCCCGCCGGGATAAACTATGGCTACACCTTC
CASSPAGINYGYTF